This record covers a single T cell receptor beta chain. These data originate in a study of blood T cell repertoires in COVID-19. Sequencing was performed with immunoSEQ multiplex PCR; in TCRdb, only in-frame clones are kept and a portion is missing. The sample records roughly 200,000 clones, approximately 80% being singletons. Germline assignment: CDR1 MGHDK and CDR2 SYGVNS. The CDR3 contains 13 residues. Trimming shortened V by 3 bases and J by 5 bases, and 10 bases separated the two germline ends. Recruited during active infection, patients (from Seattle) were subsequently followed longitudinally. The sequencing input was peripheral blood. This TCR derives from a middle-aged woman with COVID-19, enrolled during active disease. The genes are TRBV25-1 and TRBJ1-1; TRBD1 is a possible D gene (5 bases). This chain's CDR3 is CASSDYRITEAFF. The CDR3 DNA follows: TGTGCCAGCAGTGACTACAGGATTACTGAAGCTTTCTTT.